One and the same sample provided the 20 T cell receptor beta chains below, sequenced in a study of blood T cell repertoires in COVID-19 (dated by TCRdb to 2020 to 2022). Library prep was done by the immunoSEQ multiplex PCR assay. Here the immuneACCESS table is served through TCRdb, limited to in-frame sequences with V and J called. Missing clones are a known gap in these copies; in checked studies unresolved V genes cover under half, and the rest lacks a known reason. The sample table records about 150,000 clones; 70% to 90% of these occur just once. The ten most abundant clones make up over 4% of the sample. Input material: peripheral blood. The receptors were gathered from a woman in her forties or fifties with acute or convalescent COVID-19.

The chain recombines TRBV9 with TRBJ2-5; 7 bases agree with TRBD2. The J segment lost 4 bases and the V segment lost 4 bases, leaving 7 bases of the junction unmatched. This CDR3 region has 14 residues. Germline CDR1 SGDLS, CDR2 YYNGEE. CDR3 protein: CASSIPGGSETQYF. Here the CDR3 DNA reads TGTGCCAGCAGCATACCGGGGGGTTCAGAGACCCAGTACTTC.

This clone has a handful of counts. The chain employs TRBV3-1 (or the pseudogene TRBV3-2) and TRBJ1-3, with 7 bases that match TRBD1. From germline, CDR1 is LGHDT and CDR2 YNNKEL (reference sequence). The CDR3 spans 14 residues. J gave up 4 bases and V 7 bases, and 7 bases lay outside the gene matches. CDR3 DNA: TGTGCCAGCACCTTAGGGGGCTACGGAAACACCATATATTTT. Amino acids: CASTLGGYGNTIYF.

The chain combines TRBV18 with TRBJ1-2; no reliable D call. The CDR3 is 15 residues long. In germline, CDR1 is KGHSH, CDR2 LQKENI. Trimming stripped 2 bases from V and 3 bases from J, with 13 bases between. CDR3 bases: TGTGCCAGCTCACCAGGGCAGGAAGGATACTATGGCTACACCTTC. Residues: CASSPGQEGYYGYTF.

The chain couples TRBV27 to TRBJ1-5; D gene ambiguous. Germline CDR1 is MNHEY and CDR2 is SMNVEV (reference sequence). The CDR3 spans 15 residues. V was cut by 5 bases and J by 3 bases, with 14 bases left in between. CDR3 coding DNA: TGTGCCAGCAGTCCCTTTCTAGTCTCCAATCAGCCCCAGCATTTT. This codes for CASSPFLVSNQPQHF.

The CDR3 reads CASSLSQVNSPLHF. CDR3 coding DNA: TGCGCCAGCAGCTTGTCCCAGGTTAATTCACCCCTCCACTTT. The rearrangement links TRBV5-1 to TRBJ1-6, with D unclear. Trimming removed 1 base at V and 6 bases at J, with 8 bases between. The CDR3 runs 14 residues. Germline values: CDR1 SGHRS, CDR2 YFSETQ. Looking up the rest from reference TRBV5-1 and TRBJ1-6 gives the full variable domain: KAGVTQTPRYLIKTRGQQVTLSCSPISGHRSVSWYQQTPGQGLQFLFEYFSETQRNKGNFPGRFSGRQFSNSRSEMNVSTLELGDSALYLCASSLSQVNSPLHFGNGTRLTVT.

This chain uses TRBV6-5 with TRBJ2-7, with 7 bases identical to TRBD2. Trimming took 5 bases from V and 3 from J; bases not matched to a gene: 10. Germline V gives CDR1 MNHEY, CDR2 SVGAGI. CDR3 length: 15 amino acids. The CDR3: CASSKPGLPFYEQYF. CDR3 nucleotides: TGTGCCAGCAGTAAGCCGGGACTACCTTTCTACGAGCAGTACTTC.

The rearrangement links TRBV7-2 to TRBJ2-6; tentatively, D is TRBD2 (5 bases). V was pared by 5 bases and J by 2 bases, with 16 bases between. This CDR3 is 17 amino acids long. The germline V gene has CDR1 SGHTA and CDR2 FQGNSA. CDR3 region: CASSPSWAGTGANVLTF. In DNA form, the CDR3 reads TGTGCCAGCAGCCCCTCCTGGGCGGGTACTGGGGCCAACGTCCTGACTTTC.

The chain employs TRBV18 and TRBJ1-6, with 7 nucleotides matching TRBD1. The CDR3 runs 17 residues. The V gene end was trimmed by 3 bases and the J gene end by 6 bases; junction bases not matched to a gene: 11. Looked up from germline, CDR1 is KGHSH and CDR2 is LQKENI. Written as DNA, the CDR3 is TGTGCCAGCTCACCGGCCGGGACAGCCTATAGTAATTCACCCCTCCACTTT. Its translation: CASSPAGTAYSNSPLHF.

This clone showed up just once. The chain links TRBV19 to TRBJ2-1; TRBD2 might be the D (5 bases). CDR3 size: 14 residues. The V gene's germline CDR1 is LNHDA and CDR2 SQIVND (reference sequence). Trimming took off 10 bases at V and 7 bases at J, with 20 bases between the two ends. CDR3 nucleotide sequence: TGTGCCACCCAGGACGGAGGAGTGATGAATGAGCAGTTCTTC. As protein: CATQDGGVMNEQFF.

This chain joins TRBV28 and TRBJ2-3; 10 bases are shared with TRBD2. J was trimmed by 2 bases and V by 4 bases; bases with no gene match: 9. CDR3 length: 17 amino acids. CDR1 and CDR2 from the germline V gene are MDHEN and SYDVKM. The CDR3 region is CASSSLSGGTNTDTQYF. CDR3 DNA: TGTGCCAGCAGTTCCCTTAGCGGGGGGACAAACACAGATACGCAGTATTTT.

The rearrangement uses TRBV4-3 and TRBJ2-1; TRBD2 aligns across 7 bases. V dropped 2 bases and J dropped 0; count of bases not matched to a gene: 7. This CDR3 region has 17 residues. The germline gives CDR1 LGHNA, CDR2 YSLEER. CDR3 nucleotide sequence: TGCGCCAGCAGCCAACTATTTGGACTAGACTCCTACAATGAGCAGTTCTTC. This gives the protein CASSQLFGLDSYNEQFF.

This rearrangement joins TRBV5-6 to TRBJ1-2; 7 bases match TRBD1. V was clipped by 3 bases and J by 9 bases; unmatched bases: 5. The CDR3 is 12 residues long. Germline CDR1 SGHDT, CDR2 YYEEEE. CDR3 protein: CASSSYRGSYTF. The CDR3 DNA is TGTGCCAGCAGCTCATACAGGGGAAGCTACACCTTC.

The chain employs TRBV19 and TRBJ1-6; perhaps TRBD1 as D (6 bases). The CDR3 has 13 residues. CDR1 LNHDA and CDR2 SQIVND come from the germline V gene (reference sequence). V was pared by 7 bases and J by 7 bases, with 11 bases between. The CDR3 loop reads CASTRQENSPLHF. The CDR3 nucleotides are TGTGCCAGTACTCGACAGGAGAATTCACCCCTCCACTTT.

This sequence joins TRBV28 and TRBJ1-2; a possible D gene is TRBD1 (6 bases). In germline, CDR1 is MDHEN, CDR2 SYDVKM. Trimming left V 10 bases short and J 6 bases short, with 21 bases between. The CDR3 contains 14 residues. The CDR3 reads CATREQGFYDGYTF. The CDR3 coding sequence is TGTGCCACCAGGGAACAGGGTTTTTACGATGGCTACACCTTC.

J is TRBJ1-5 and V is TRBV7-2; D unresolved. Trimming left V 4 bases short and J 9 bases short, with 19 bases between. The germline V gene has CDR1 SGHTA and CDR2 FQGNSA. The CDR3 is 15 amino acids. The CDR3 here is CASSSTDPTRGPQHF. The DNA of the CDR3 is TGTGCCAGCAGCTCAACGGACCCAACGCGGGGGCCCCAGCATTTT.

The chain has TRBV5-1 and TRBJ1-1, with D hard to call. The V end was cut by 4 bases, the J end by 1 base, with 14 bases between. The CDR3 loop spans 15 amino acids. The V gene's germline CDR1 is SGHRS and CDR2 YFSETQ. The chain's CDR3 is CASSPREGGNTEAFF. The CDR3 DNA is TGCGCCAGCAGCCCCCGAGAGGGCGGGAACACTGAAGCTTTCTTT.

This clone is a singleton in its sample. This chain joins TRBV5-1 and TRBJ2-3; 7 bases agree with TRBD1. V lost 5 bases, J lost 2 bases, and 8 bases stayed unmatched. The CDR3 is made up of 15 amino acids. Looked up from germline, CDR1 is SGHRS and CDR2 is YFSETQ. The CDR3 region is CASSWGQTNTDTQYF. The CDR3 bases are TGCGCCAGCAGTTGGGGACAGACAAACACAGATACGCAGTATTTT.

This clone has a handful of counts. This chain links TRBV2 with TRBJ1-5; TRBD1 matches 11 bases. Germline lookup yields CDR1 SNHLY and CDR2 FYNNEI. The CDR3 spans 16 residues. Trimming at V came to 1 base and at J to 6 bases, leaving 5 bases not matched to a gene. As DNA, the CDR3 is TGTGCCAGCAGTGAAGACGGGACAGGGGGAGGTCAGCCCCAGCATTTT. Protein sequence: CASSEDGTGGGQPQHF.

The V gene is TRBV6-5, the J gene TRBJ2-1; TRBD1 agrees at 11 bases. Germline V CDR1 and CDR2: MNHEY, SVGAGI. The CDR3 is made up of 14 amino acids. The V and J ends lost 6 bases and 8 bases, in that order; junction bases with no gene match: 6. The DNA of the CDR3 is TGTGCCAGCAGCCCGGGACAGGGGGGGTATGAGCAGTTCTTC. Its protein is CASSPGQGGYEQFF.

V and J are TRBV2 and TRBJ1-6; D gene unclear. V lost 7 bases and J 0 bases, leaving 10 bases between the germline ends. From germline, CDR1 is SNHLY and CDR2 FYNNEI. CDR3 length: 15 amino acids. The CDR3 reads CASTDYSSYNSPLHF. CDR3 sequence (DNA): TGTGCCAGCACTGACTATAGCTCCTATAATTCACCCCTCCACTTT.